This TCR beta chain was sequenced during a study of cytomegalovirus exposure and HLA in healthy donors. The CDR3 totals 14 residues. CDR1 is SGHRS and CDR2 is YFSETQ in the germline V gene. The trim removed 4 bases at V and 6 bases at J, leaving 7 bases unmatched. This table comes from immunoSEQ multiplex PCR, and its TCRdb copy is limited to in-frame clones, with some not included. In the table there are about 120,000 clones, around 90% of which are singletons. The donors belonged to the approximately 130-subject validation cohort, separate from the roughly 650-subject first cohort. This rearrangement joins TRBV5-1 to TRBJ2-7, with 10 bases aligning to TRBD1. This sequence was found in a woman younger than 35 in good health and CMV-seronegative. Sequenced: PBMCs. The CDR3, as DNA: TGCGCCAGCAGCACGGGACAGGGGCGTGCCGAGCAGTACTTC. This codes for CASSTGQGRAEQYF. The complete variable domain, with remaining parts taken from reference TRBV5-1 and TRBJ2-7, reads KAGVTQTPRYLIKTRGQQVTLSCSPISGHRSVSWYQQTPGQGLQFLFEYFSETQRNKGNFPGRFSGRQFSNSRSEMNVSTLELGDSALYLCASSTGQGRAEQYFGPGTRLTVT.